Shown below are 11 T cell receptor beta chains from a single sample sequenced in a study of shared clonotypes between healthy human individuals. The protocol was immunoSEQ multiplex PCR, while the TCRdb copy is restricted to in-frame clones and leaves out a portion. This table has 2 million or so clones, about 95% appearing once. Sequences were obtained from naive CD4+ T cells sorted from blood. The subset was: CD45RA+ positively selected. The origin of the receptors is a man aged 18 to 30 in good health.

This chain links TRBV30 with TRBJ1-1; D might be TRBD1 (5 bases). Germline CDR1 and CDR2: GTSNPN and SVGIG (reference sequence). The CDR3 length is 12 residues. V shed 7 bases and J shed 1 base, with 10 bases lying between them. The CDR3 DNA follows: TGTGCCTCGGGACGGGAGAACACTGAAGCTTTCTTT. It is translated as CASGRENTEAFF.

This chain links TRBV10-2 with TRBJ1-1; a possible D gene is TRBD1 (5 bases). This CDR3 region has 13 residues. V lost 6 bases and J 1 base, leaving 9 bases between the germline ends. Germline CDR1 and CDR2: WSHSY and SAAADI. CDR3 nucleotides: TGCGCCAGCAGAATTACAGGGAACACTGAAGCTTTCTTT. This translates into CASRITGNTEAFF.

The V call is TRBV4-2, the J call TRBJ1-4; D is ambiguous. V gave up 1 base and J gave up 8 bases, with 17 bases separating them. The CDR3 extends over 16 amino acids. The germline V gene encodes CDR1 LGHNA and CDR2 YNFKEQ. In DNA form, the CDR3 reads TGTGCCAGCAGCCAAGGCGCAGAGCTTAACCTCGAAAAACTGTTTTTT. Amino acid sequence: CASSQGAELNLEKLFF.

The CDR3 nucleotides are TGTGCCAGCACTCTTGGGGGGCTAGCGGACAATGAGCAGTTCTTC. This codes for CASTLGGLADNEQFF. The rearrangement uses TRBV2 and TRBJ2-1, with D maybe TRBD2 (7 bases). Germline CDR1 is SNHLY and CDR2 is FYNNEI. V lost 7 bases, J lost 5 bases, and 18 bases lay in between. CDR3 length: 15 residues.

V usage is TRBV27 and J usage is TRBJ1-1; D gene unclear. This CDR3 is built from 13 residues. Germline V lookup: CDR1 MNHEY, CDR2 SMNVEV (reference sequence). Trimming removed 6 bases at V and 4 bases at J, with 12 bases between. The CDR3 reads CASRFGVGTEAFF. The DNA of the CDR3 is TGTGCCAGCAGATTTGGCGTAGGCACTGAAGCTTTCTTT.

The chain has TRBV10-1 and TRBJ1-5; a weak D match, TRBD1 (6 bases). Trimming removed 0 bases at V and 3 bases at J, with 27 bases between. Looked up from germline, CDR1 is WNHNN and CDR2 is SYGVQD (reference sequence). CDR3 length equals 21 residues. The chain's CDR3 is CASSESNGGHNPKSLNQPQHF. DNA of the CDR3: TGCGCCAGCAGTGAGTCAAACGGGGGGCACAACCCTAAGTCCCTCAATCAGCCCCAGCATTTT.

This sequence joins TRBV6-1 and TRBJ1-4; D is perhaps TRBD1 (6 bases). The germline V gene encodes CDR1 MNHNS and CDR2 SASEGT. The CDR3 sequence is 16 residues long. V was clipped by 6 bases and J by 4 bases, with 18 bases between them. The CDR3 bases are TGTGCCAGCAGCGAAAGGGGGTGGTACGGTAATGAAAAACTGTTTTTT. Protein sequence: CASSERGWYGNEKLFF.

Regarding this clone: The junction departs from germline at one end; a sequencing error may be responsible. The rearrangement uses TRBV7-2 and TRBJ1-3; possible D gene TRBD1, 5 bases. Per germline, CDR1 SGHTA and CDR2 FQGNSA. This CDR3 region has 12 residues. The DNA for the CDR3 is TGTGCCAGCAGCTCCGATGGGAGGGACCCCCATTTT. Its protein is CASSSDGRDPHF. Full variable domain (outside the CDR3, taken from reference TRBV7-2 and TRBJ1-3): GAGVSQSPSNKVTEKGKDVELRCDPISGHTALYWYRQSLGQGLEFLIYFQGNSAPDKSGLPSDRFSAERTGGSVSTLTIQRTQQEDSAVYLCASSSDGRDPHFGEGSWLTVV.

This chain links TRBV2 with TRBJ1-1; TRBD1 is a possible D gene (5 bases). CDR1 and CDR2 from the germline V gene are SNHLY and FYNNEI. CDR3 length: 11 residues. Deletions cut 6 bases from V and 11 bases from J, with 13 bases between. The CDR3 here is CASSLPGPAFF. The CDR3 DNA is TGTGCCAGCAGCCTTCCGGGGCCCGCTTTCTTT.

The chain links TRBV5-6 to TRBJ2-1; 10 bases line up with TRBD2. The CDR3 extends over 15 amino acids. Per the germline V gene, CDR1 is SGHDT and CDR2 is YYEEEE. Germline trimming cut 5 bases from V and 6 bases from J; bases unmatched to any gene: 8. CDR3 in amino acids: CASSYTGTSVNEQFF. The CDR3 DNA reads as TGTGCCAGCAGTTACACCGGGACTAGCGTCAATGAGCAGTTCTTC.

Concerning this clone itself: The junction differs from germline at one of its ends, possibly a read error. CDR3 in amino acids: CASSPPRGGSGVNVLTF. CDR3 nucleotides: TGTGCCAGCAGCCCACCGAGAGGGGGCTCTGGGGTCAACGTCCTGACTTTC. The V and J genes are TRBV7-9 and TRBJ2-6, with 7 nucleotides matching TRBD1. The germline V gene encodes CDR1 SEHNR and CDR2 FQNEAQ (reference sequence). This CDR3 is 17 amino acids long.